This T cell receptor (beta chain) was documented in a study of immune evolution from preneoplasia to lung adenocarcinoma. The germline gives CDR1 SGDLS, CDR2 YYNGEE. This CDR3 contains 15 residues. The germline V and J ends were trimmed by 2 bases and 4 bases, with 15 bases remaining between them. Measured with immunoSEQ multiplex PCR; TCRdb has only the in-frame clones, and not every one. The sample holds about 2,600 clones, roughly four fifths seen once. Sequences were obtained from FFPE lung adenocarcinoma in situ tissue. The sequence was collected from a person aged 65 to 85 with lung adenocarcinoma. V is TRBV9 and J is TRBJ1-1; D is perhaps TRBD1 (5 bases). The CDR3: CASSVHPRGGTEAFF. The CDR3 DNA reads as TGTGCCAGCAGCGTTCACCCCCGGGGGGGCACTGAAGCTTTCTTT.